This TCR beta chain is drawn from a study of metastatic and nonmetastatic thyroid tumors. Across the study: For malignant and benign thyroid patients, tumor or nodule tissue and blood were the sources whose repertoires were compared. Findings of the study overall: Patients with malignant thyroid tumors reportedly had significantly higher TCR beta diversity than those with benign nodules, in blood and tumor.

The authors' processing: Variation in CDR3 across clinicopathological groups served as the basis for constructing a distant-metastasis classifier in papillary thyroid cancer. MiXCR was used by TCRdb to re-call the PCR reads. What appears here as the V and J calls and clone size reflects TCRdb's work, not the paper's. This sample has roughly 72,000 clones, with roughly a sixth found just once. The CDR3 is 16 amino acids. The V end lost 0 bases, the J end lost 4 bases, and 15 bases lay between the germline ends. The V gene's germline CDR1 is MNHEY and CDR2 SVGAGI. Ten or more counts support this clone. Its target is not known. Each patient went into thyroid surgery without having received any treatment.

The chain carries TRBV6-5 and TRBJ1-2; D is perhaps TRBD1 (5 bases). The sequence derives from a female donor with papillary thyroid cancer or a benign thyroid nodule (not recorded which). Some clones in this sample may be carry-over from other donors' samples. Sequencing used blood. The CDR3 sequence: CASSYSKGKGLYGYTF. The CDR3 DNA reads TGTGCCAGCAGTTACTCGAAGGGGAAAGGACTCTATGGCTACACCTTC.